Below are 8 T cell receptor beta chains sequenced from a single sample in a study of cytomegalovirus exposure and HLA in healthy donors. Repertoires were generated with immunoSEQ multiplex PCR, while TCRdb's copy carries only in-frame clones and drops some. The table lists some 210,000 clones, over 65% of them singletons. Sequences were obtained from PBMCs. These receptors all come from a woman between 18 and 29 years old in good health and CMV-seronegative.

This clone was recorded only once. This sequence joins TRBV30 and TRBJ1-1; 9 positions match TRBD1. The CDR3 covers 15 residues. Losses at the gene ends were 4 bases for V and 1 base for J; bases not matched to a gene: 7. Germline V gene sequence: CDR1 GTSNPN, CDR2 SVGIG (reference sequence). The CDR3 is CAWNRDRDWNTEAFF. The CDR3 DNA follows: TGTGCCTGGAACCGGGACAGGGATTGGAACACTGAAGCTTTCTTT.

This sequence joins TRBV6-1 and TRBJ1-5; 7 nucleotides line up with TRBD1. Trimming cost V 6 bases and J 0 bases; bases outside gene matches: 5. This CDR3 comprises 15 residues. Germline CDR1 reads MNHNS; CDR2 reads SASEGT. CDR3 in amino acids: CASSMDRYSNQPQHF. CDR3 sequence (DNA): TGTGCCAGCAGCATGGACAGGTATAGCAATCAGCCCCAGCATTTT.

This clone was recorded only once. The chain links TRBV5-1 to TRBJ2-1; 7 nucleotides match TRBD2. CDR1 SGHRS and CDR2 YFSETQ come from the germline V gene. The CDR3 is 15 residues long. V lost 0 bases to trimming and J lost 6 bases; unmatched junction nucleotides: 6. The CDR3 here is CASSLGLANGNEQFF. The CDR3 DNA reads TGCGCCAGCAGCTTGGGACTAGCTAACGGCAATGAGCAGTTCTTC.

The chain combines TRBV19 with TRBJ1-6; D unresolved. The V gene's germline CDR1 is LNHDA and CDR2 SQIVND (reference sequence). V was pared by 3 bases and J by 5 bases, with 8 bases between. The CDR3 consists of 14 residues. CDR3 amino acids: CASSMVRNNSPLHF. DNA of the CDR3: TGTGCCAGTAGTATGGTCCGGAATAATTCACCCCTCCACTTT.

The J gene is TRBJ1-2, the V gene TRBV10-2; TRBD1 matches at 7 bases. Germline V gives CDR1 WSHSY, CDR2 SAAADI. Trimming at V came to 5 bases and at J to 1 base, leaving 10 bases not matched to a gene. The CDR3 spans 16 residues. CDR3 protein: CASSSRDSEINYGYTF. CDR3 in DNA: TGCGCCAGCAGTTCCCGGGACAGCGAGATTAACTATGGCTACACCTTC.

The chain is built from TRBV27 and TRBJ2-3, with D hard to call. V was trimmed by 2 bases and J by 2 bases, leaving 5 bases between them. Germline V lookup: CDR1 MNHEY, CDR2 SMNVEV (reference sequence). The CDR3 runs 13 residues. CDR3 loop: CASSLRITDTQYF. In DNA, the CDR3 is TGTGCCAGCAGTTTAAGGATCACAGATACGCAGTATTTT.

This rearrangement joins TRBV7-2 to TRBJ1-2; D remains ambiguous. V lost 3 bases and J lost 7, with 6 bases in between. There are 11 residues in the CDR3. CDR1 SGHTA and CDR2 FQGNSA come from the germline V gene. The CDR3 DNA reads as TGTGCCAGCAGCTTCGGCGGTGGCTACACCTTC. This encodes CASSFGGGYTF.

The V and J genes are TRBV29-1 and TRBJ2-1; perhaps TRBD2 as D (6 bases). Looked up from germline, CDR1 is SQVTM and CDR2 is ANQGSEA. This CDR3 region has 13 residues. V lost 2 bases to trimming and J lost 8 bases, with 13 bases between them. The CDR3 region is CSVERGNADEQFF. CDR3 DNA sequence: TGCAGCGTTGAACGGGGGAATGCGGATGAGCAGTTCTTC.